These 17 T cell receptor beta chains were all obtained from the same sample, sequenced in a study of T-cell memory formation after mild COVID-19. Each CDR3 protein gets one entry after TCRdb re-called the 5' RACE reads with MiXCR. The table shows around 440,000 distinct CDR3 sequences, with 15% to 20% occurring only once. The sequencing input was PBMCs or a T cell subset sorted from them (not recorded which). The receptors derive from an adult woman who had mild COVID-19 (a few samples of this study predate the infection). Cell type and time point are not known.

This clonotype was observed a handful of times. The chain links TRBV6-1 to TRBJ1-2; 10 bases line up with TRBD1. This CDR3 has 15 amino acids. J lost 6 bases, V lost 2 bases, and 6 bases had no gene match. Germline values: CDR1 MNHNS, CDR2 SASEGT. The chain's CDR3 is CASSESGQGGDGYTF. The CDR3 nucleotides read TGTGCCAGCAGTGAATCCGGACAGGGGGGTGATGGCTACACCTTC.

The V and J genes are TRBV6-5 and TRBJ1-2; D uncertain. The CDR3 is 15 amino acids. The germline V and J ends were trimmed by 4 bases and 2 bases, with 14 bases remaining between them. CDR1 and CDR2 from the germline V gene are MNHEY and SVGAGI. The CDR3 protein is CASSLRRTENYGYTF. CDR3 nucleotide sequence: TGTGCCAGCAGTTTACGAAGAACAGAGAACTATGGCTACACCTTC.

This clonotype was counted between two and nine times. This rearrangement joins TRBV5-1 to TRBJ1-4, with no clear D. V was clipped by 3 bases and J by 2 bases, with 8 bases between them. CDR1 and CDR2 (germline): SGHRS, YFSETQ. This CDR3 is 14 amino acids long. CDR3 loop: CASSSIGTNEKLFF. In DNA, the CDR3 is TGCGCCAGCAGCTCGATCGGCACTAATGAAAAACTGTTTTTT.

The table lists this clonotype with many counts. The CDR3 coding sequence is TGTGCCAGCAGCTTAGCGCACGAGCAGTACTTC. Amino acids: CASSLAHEQYF. The rearrangement uses TRBV5-6 and TRBJ2-7; no definite D call. Germline CDR1 SGHDT, CDR2 YYEEEE. The CDR3 is 11 amino acids. The V end was cut by 2 bases, the J end by 5 bases, with 5 bases between.

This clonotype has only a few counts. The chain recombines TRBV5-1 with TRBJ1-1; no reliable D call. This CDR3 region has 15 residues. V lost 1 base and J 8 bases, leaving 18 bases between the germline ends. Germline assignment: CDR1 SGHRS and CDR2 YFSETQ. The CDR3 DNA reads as TGCGCCAGCAGCTTGACCCCCCGGAGTGAGATGGAAGCTTTCTTT. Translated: CASSLTPRSEMEAFF.

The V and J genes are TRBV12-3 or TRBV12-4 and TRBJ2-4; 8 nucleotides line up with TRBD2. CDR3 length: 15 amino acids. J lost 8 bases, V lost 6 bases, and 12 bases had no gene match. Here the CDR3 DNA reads TGTGCCAGCAGCCCCGGCAAACTAGCGGACGACATTCAGTACTTC. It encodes CASSPGKLADDIQYF.

The CDR3 coding sequence is TGTGCCAGCAGTTTAGTGGCAGGGCCTGAAGCTTTCTTT. Protein product: CASSLVAGPEAFF. The genes are TRBV12-3 or TRBV12-4 and TRBJ1-1, with a weak D call TRBD1 (5 bases). The CDR3 totals 13 residues. V was shortened by 1 base and J by 6 bases, with 9 bases between the two germline ends.

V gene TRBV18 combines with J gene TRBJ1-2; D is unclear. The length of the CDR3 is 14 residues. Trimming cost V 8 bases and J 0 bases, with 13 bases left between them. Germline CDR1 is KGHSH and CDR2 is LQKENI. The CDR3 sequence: CASPQTGTNYGYTF. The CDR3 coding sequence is TGTGCCAGCCCACAAACGGGGACTAACTATGGCTACACCTTC.

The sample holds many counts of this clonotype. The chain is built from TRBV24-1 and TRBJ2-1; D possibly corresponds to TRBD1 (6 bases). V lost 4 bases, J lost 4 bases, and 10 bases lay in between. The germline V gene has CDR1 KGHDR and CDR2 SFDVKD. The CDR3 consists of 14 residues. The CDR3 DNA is TGTGCCACCAGTGACCATAGGGGGTACAATGAGCAGTTCTTC. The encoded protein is CATSDHRGYNEQFF.

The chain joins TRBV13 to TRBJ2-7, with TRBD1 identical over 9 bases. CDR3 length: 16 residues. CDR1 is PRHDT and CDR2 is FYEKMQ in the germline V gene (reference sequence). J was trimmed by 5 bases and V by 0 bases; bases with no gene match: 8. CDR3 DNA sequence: TGTGCCAGCAGCTTAGGCCTCCGGACAGGGGCTGACGAGCAGTACTTC. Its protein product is CASSLGLRTGADEQYF. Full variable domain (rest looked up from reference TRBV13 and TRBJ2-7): AAGVIQSPRHLIKEKRETATLKCYPIPRHDTVYWYQQGPGQDPQFLISFYEKMQSDKGSIPDRFSAQQFSDYHSELNMSSLELGDSALYFCASSLGLRTGADEQYFGPGTRLTVT.

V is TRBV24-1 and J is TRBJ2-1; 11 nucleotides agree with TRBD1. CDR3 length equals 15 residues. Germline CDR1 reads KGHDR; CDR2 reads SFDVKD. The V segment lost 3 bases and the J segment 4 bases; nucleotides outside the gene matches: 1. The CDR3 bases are TGTGCCACCAGTGATGGGACAGGGGGATACAATGAGCAGTTCTTC. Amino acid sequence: CATSDGTGGYNEQFF.

This CDR3 is CASSLSGGNGYTF. Written as DNA, the CDR3 is TGTGCCAGCAGTTTGTCAGGGGGCAATGGCTACACCTTC. This chain uses TRBV12-3 or TRBV12-4 with TRBJ1-2; 8 bases match TRBD1. V dropped 3 bases and J dropped 6; count of bases not matched to a gene: 3. CDR3 length: 13 amino acids.

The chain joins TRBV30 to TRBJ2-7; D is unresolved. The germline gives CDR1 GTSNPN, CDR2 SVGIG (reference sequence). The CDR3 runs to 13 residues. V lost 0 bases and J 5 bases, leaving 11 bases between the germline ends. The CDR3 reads CAWSVLRLNEQYF. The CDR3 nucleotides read TGTGCCTGGAGTGTACTGCGGCTGAACGAGCAGTACTTC.

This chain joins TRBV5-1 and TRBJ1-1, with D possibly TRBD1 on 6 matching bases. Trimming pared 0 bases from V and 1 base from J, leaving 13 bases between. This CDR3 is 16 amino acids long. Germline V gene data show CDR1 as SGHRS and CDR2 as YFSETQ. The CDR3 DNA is TGCGCCAGCAGCTTGGATTTCCGGGACAAGAACACTGAAGCTTTCTTT. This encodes CASSLDFRDKNTEAFF.

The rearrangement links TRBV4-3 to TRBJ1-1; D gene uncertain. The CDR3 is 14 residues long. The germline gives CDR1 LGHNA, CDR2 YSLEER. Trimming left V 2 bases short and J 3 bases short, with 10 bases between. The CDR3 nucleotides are TGCGCCAGCAGCCAATGGGCGAAGGACACTGAAGCTTTCTTT. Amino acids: CASSQWAKDTEAFF.

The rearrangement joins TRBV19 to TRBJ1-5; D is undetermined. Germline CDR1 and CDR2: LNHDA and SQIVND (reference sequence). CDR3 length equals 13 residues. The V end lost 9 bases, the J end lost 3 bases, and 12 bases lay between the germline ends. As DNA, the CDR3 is TGTGCCAGCAGAAGGACCGACAATCAGCCCCAGCATTTT. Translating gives CASRRTDNQPQHF.

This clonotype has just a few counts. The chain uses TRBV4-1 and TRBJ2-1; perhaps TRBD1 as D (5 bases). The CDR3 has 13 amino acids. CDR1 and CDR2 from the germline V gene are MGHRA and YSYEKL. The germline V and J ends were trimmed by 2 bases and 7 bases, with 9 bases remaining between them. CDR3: CASSQPSGNEQFF. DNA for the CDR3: TGCGCCAGCAGCCAACCCTCAGGGAATGAGCAGTTCTTC.